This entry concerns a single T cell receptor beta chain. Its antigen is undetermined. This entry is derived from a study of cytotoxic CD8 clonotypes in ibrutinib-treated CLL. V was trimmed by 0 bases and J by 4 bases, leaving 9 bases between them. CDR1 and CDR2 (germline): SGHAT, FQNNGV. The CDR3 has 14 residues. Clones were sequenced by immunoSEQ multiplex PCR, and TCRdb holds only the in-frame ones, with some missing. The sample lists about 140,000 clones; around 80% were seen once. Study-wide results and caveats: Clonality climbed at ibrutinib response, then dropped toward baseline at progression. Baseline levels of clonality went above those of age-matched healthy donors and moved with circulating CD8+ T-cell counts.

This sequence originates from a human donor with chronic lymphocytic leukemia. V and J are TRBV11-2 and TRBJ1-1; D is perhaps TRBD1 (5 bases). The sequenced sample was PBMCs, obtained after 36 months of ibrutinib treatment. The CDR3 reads CASSLDPRATEAFF. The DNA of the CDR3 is TGTGCCAGCAGCTTAGATCCCAGGGCCACTGAAGCTTTCTTT.